The 24 T cell receptor beta chains below were found in one sample sequenced in a study of neurological immune-mediated disorders. TCRdb passed the 5' RACE reads through MiXCR, listing each CDR3 protein once. The repertoire has roughly 50,000 distinct CDR3 sequences, roughly an eighth of them found once; the top ten carry about 10%. Input material: PBMCs. The receptors shown here come from a woman aged 55-75 years with HTLV-1-associated myelopathy (HAM/TSP).

The chain links TRBV20-1 to TRBJ2-7, with D unclear. This CDR3 region has 15 residues. Trimming took off 2 bases at V and 2 bases at J, with 16 bases between the two ends. The germline V gene encodes CDR1 DFQATT and CDR2 SNEGSKA (reference sequence). The DNA of the CDR3 is TGCAGTGCTAGACATAAGACGGATAAGACCTACGAGCAGTACTTC. It yields the protein CSARHKTDKTYEQYF.

The sample holds many counts of this clonotype. The chain joins TRBV20-1 to TRBJ1-4, with 9 bases aligning to TRBD1. The CDR3 extends over 15 amino acids. CDR1 is DFQATT, CDR2 SNEGSKA, per germline (reference sequence). V gave up 0 bases and J gave up 6 bases; unmatched junction bases: 5. CDR3 in amino acids: CSARDADRGYEKLFF. The CDR3 region has the DNA TGCAGTGCTAGAGATGCGGACAGGGGCTATGAAAAACTGTTTTTT.

This rearrangement joins TRBV7-9 to TRBJ2-2; TRBD2 aligns across 7 bases. CDR3 size: 15 residues. The germline CDR1 and CDR2 sequences are SEHNR and FQNEAQ (reference sequence). V was pared by 3 bases and J by 5 bases, with 6 bases of the junction left unmatched. In DNA form, the CDR3 reads TGTGCCAGCAGCTTCCGGGACTACGGAACCGGGGAGCTGTTTTTT. It translates to CASSFRDYGTGELFF. The whole variable domain, remainder taken from reference TRBV7-9 and TRBJ2-2, is DTGVSQNPRHKITKRGQNVTFRCDPISEHNRLYWYRQTLGQGPEFLTYFQNEAQLEKSRLLSDRFSAERPKGSFSTLEIQRTEQGDSAMYLCASSFRDYGTGELFFGEGSRLTVL.

The table lists this clonotype with many counts. The chain uses TRBV4-1 and TRBJ2-1; D gene uncertain. Germline CDR1 is MGHRA and CDR2 is YSYEKL. V dropped 3 bases and J dropped 7 bases, with 16 bases sitting between them. The CDR3 is 15 amino acids. The DNA of the CDR3 is TGCGCCAGCAGCCAGCTCACCCAAACATTTAATGAGCAGTTCTTC. It specifies CASSQLTQTFNEQFF.

The sample holds many counts of this clonotype. This chain links TRBV24-1 with TRBJ2-7; no definite D call. CDR1 and CDR2 from the germline V gene are KGHDR and SFDVKD. V lost 3 bases, J lost 9 bases, and 20 bases lay in between. The CDR3 contains 15 residues. The CDR3, as DNA: TGTGCCACCAGTGATCCGGACCCGCCATCTTGGTTGCAGTACTTC. Protein: CATSDPDPPSWLQYF.

About this clonotype: With a much larger clone just one base away, this may be a read error. V and J are TRBV6-4 and TRBJ2-7; 7 nucleotides align to TRBD1. CDR1 MRHNA and CDR2 SNTAGT come from the germline V gene. The CDR3 totals 14 residues. CDR3 DNA sequence: TGTGACAGCAGTGGGGACAGCACCCTCTTCGAGCAGTACTTC. Its protein product is CDSSGDSTLFEQYF.

This clonotype was seen many times. CDR3 in amino acids: CSASRGDEQYF. The CDR3 DNA reads TGCAGTGCTAGTAGGGGAGACGAGCAGTACTTC. The chain recombines TRBV20-1 with TRBJ2-7; D is perhaps TRBD1 or TRBD2 (5 bases each). The germline CDR1 and CDR2 sequences are DFQATT and SNEGSKA (reference sequence). The CDR3 sequence is 11 residues long. V was trimmed by 3 bases and J by 5 bases, leaving 8 bases between them.

To note about this clonotype: A read error may be the cause here, since a much bigger clone is one base away. The chain couples TRBV5-1 to TRBJ2-6, with D hard to call. The V end was cut by 7 bases, the J end by 9 bases, with 14 bases between. Germline CDR1 SGHRS, CDR2 YFSETQ. This CDR3 is 13 amino acids long. The DNA for the CDR3 is TGCGCCAGCGGGTCCTGTTCGGACAACGTCCTGACTTTC. Its translation is CASGSCSDNVLTF.

This clonotype was counted ten times or more. This chain uses TRBV11-2 with TRBJ1-6; D remains ambiguous. V lost 2 bases to trimming and J lost 2 bases, with 10 bases between them. CDR3 size: 16 residues. Germline V CDR1 and CDR2: SGHAT, FQNNGV. CDR3 sequence (DNA): TGTGCCAGCAGCTTAAGTAGCGGGGCCTATAATTCACCCCTCCACTTT. Translating it yields CASSLSSGAYNSPLHF.

There are many counts of this clonotype. The J gene is TRBJ1-2, the V gene TRBV27; D is undetermined. Per germline, CDR1 MNHEY and CDR2 SMNVEV (reference sequence). V was shortened by 4 bases and J by 7 bases, with 13 bases between the two germline ends. CDR3 length: 13 amino acids. The CDR3 DNA is TGTGCCAGCAGTTCCGGACCTCTTGGTGGCTACACCTTC. Amino acids: CASSSGPLGGYTF.

The table lists this clonotype with many counts. The gene calls are TRBV29-1 and TRBJ1-1, with D possibly being TRBD1 (6 bases). V was pared by 3 bases and J by 7 bases, with 15 bases between. Germline values: CDR1 SQVTM, CDR2 ANQGSEA. This CDR3 spans 13 amino acids. CDR3 DNA: TGCAGCGTTGAGGGGGGCGCGGGGTTTGAAGCTTTCTTT. This sequence encodes CSVEGGAGFEAFF.

This clonotype has a handful of counts. The chain uses TRBV30 and TRBJ2-7, with TRBD2 matching over 7 bases. The CDR3 loop spans 12 amino acids. Trimming removed 7 bases from V and 0 bases from J; junction bases left unmatched: 3. Per germline, CDR1 GTSNPN and CDR2 SVGIG (reference sequence). The CDR3 nucleotides are TGTGCCTCCGGGGAGGGCTCCTACGAGCAGTACTTC. Encoded protein: CASGEGSYEQYF.

About this clonotype itself: Compared with germline, one end of the junction differs, possibly owing to a read error. V usage is TRBV5-1 and J usage is TRBJ2-2; the D is unclear. Germline assignment: CDR1 SGHRS and CDR2 YFSETQ. The CDR3 totals 15 residues. The CDR3 coding sequence is TGCTCCAGCAGCTTGGATACCTCGAACACCGGGGAGCTGTTTTTT. The encoded protein is CSSSLDTSNTGELFF.

This clonotype was seen repeatedly, ten times or more. The chain couples TRBV20-1 to TRBJ2-7; 7 bases fit TRBD2. Per germline, CDR1 DFQATT and CDR2 SNEGSKA (reference sequence). The J segment lost 3 bases and the V segment lost 6 bases, leaving 2 bases of the junction unmatched. The CDR3 sequence is 11 residues long. Here the CDR3 reads CSAERDYEQYF. Written as DNA, the CDR3 is TGCAGTGCCGAGCGGGACTACGAGCAGTACTTC.

In this sample, this clonotype turned up many times. This chain connects TRBV6-5 to TRBJ1-1, with 10 bases fitting TRBD1. This CDR3 spans 17 amino acids. Germline V gene data show CDR1 as MNHEY and CDR2 as SVGAGI. With 2 bases clipped from V and 0 bases from J, the junction kept 6 bases outside the gene matches. The CDR3 sequence: CASSYRTGGGMNTEAFF. CDR3 in DNA: TGTGCCAGCAGTTACCGGACAGGGGGGGGGATGAACACTGAAGCTTTCTTT.

The table lists this clonotype with many counts. The CDR3 nucleotides are TGCGCCAGCAGCCCGGGACTAATTTACAATGAGCAGTTCTTC. Translating gives CASSPGLIYNEQFF. This rearrangement joins TRBV5-1 to TRBJ2-1; TRBD2 matches 7 bases. Germline V gene lookup returns CDR1 SGHRS and CDR2 YFSETQ. CDR3 length equals 14 residues. Trimming at V came to 4 bases and at J to 4 bases, leaving 5 bases not matched to a gene.

The table lists this clonotype with many counts. V and J are TRBV20-1 and TRBJ2-1; weak D call: TRBD2 (6 bases). CDR1 is DFQATT, CDR2 SNEGSKA, per germline (reference sequence). The CDR3 has 17 residues. V lost 3 bases and J lost 2, with 20 bases in between. CDR3 DNA: TGCAGTGCTAGTTCTTTAAGGGTTAGCGGCCCCTACAATGAGCAGTTCTTC. Amino acids: CSASSLRVSGPYNEQFF.

The sample holds many counts of this clonotype. The V call is TRBV12-3 or TRBV12-4, the J call TRBJ2-3, with TRBD1 matching over 9 bases. Trimming at V came to 6 bases and at J to 0 bases, leaving 10 bases not matched to a gene. This CDR3 is 17 amino acids long. The CDR3 spells CASSRTGTGRSTDTQYF. The CDR3 nucleotides read TGTGCCAGCAGCCGAACCGGGACAGGGAGGAGCACAGATACGCAGTATTTT.

The chain uses TRBV18 and TRBJ2-2; D possibly corresponds to TRBD1 (6 bases). Germline V lookup: CDR1 KGHSH, CDR2 LQKENI. Trimming cost V 2 bases and J 1 base, with 14 bases left between them. This CDR3 region has 17 residues. CDR3 nucleotides: TGTGCCAGCTCACCAGTCTCTGGGACAAAGAACACCGGGGAGCTGTTTTTT. Translated: CASSPVSGTKNTGELFF. Drawing the rest from reference TRBV18 and TRBJ2-2, the complete variable domain is NAGVMQNPRHLVRRRGQEARLRCSPMKGHSHVYWYRQLPEEGLKFMVYLQKENIIDESGMPKERFSAEFPKEGPSILRIQQVVRGDSAAYFCASSPVSGTKNTGELFFGEGSRLTVL.

The table lists this clonotype with many counts. The chain carries TRBV15 and TRBJ2-3; 7 bases are a match to TRBD1. The junction had 4 bases not matched to a gene; V was cut back by 1 base and J by 3 bases. The CDR3 is made up of 15 amino acids. Germline CDR1 and CDR2: LNHNV and YYDKDF (reference sequence). The CDR3 is CATSRGIQGTDTQYF. CDR3 bases: TGTGCCACCAGCAGAGGGATACAGGGGACAGATACGCAGTATTTT. The full variable domain, rest sourced from reference TRBV15 and TRBJ2-3, is DAMVIQNPRYQVTQFGKPVTLSCSQTLNHNVMYWYQQKSSQAPKLLFHYYDKDFNNEADTPDNFQSRRPNTSFCFLDIRSPGLGDTAMYLCATSRGIQGTDTQYFGPGTRLTVL.

This clonotype has ten or more counts. The V gene is TRBV6-1, the J gene TRBJ2-5; tentatively, D is TRBD1 (6 bases). CDR1 and CDR2 from the germline V gene are MNHNS and SASEGT. Between the trimmed V and J ends, which lost 9 bases and 4 bases, there was a span of 15 bases. The CDR3 is 13 residues long. The CDR3 loop is CASVSQGGETQYF. The DNA of the CDR3 is TGTGCCAGTGTCTCACAGGGTGGAGAGACCCAGTACTTC.

This clonotype qualifies as medium-sized. The V and J genes are TRBV2 and TRBJ1-1; unclear D gene. CDR3 size: 13 residues. The V end was cut by 3 bases, the J end by 6 bases, with 11 bases between. Germline lookup yields CDR1 SNHLY and CDR2 FYNNEI. Here the CDR3 reads CASSDSGRPEAFF. The CDR3 DNA reads TGTGCCAGCAGTGATTCTGGAAGACCTGAAGCTTTCTTT.

There are many counts of this clonotype. V gene TRBV5-1 combines with J gene TRBJ2-3; 9 nucleotides match TRBD2. V shed 4 bases, J shed 4 bases, and the junction held 4 bases outside the gene matches. CDR1 is SGHRS, CDR2 YFSETQ, per germline. The CDR3 runs to 14 residues. The CDR3: CASSLSGSADTQYF. Here the CDR3 DNA reads TGCGCCAGCAGCCTTAGCGGGAGTGCAGATACGCAGTATTTT. The whole variable domain, remainder taken from reference TRBV5-1 and TRBJ2-3, is KAGVTQTPRYLIKTRGQQVTLSCSPISGHRSVSWYQQTPGQGLQFLFEYFSETQRNKGNFPGRFSGRQFSNSRSEMNVSTLELGDSALYLCASSLSGSADTQYFGPGTRLTVL.

This clonotype came up many times. The junction differs from germline at one of its ends, possibly a read error. The chain joins TRBV12-3 or TRBV12-4 to TRBJ2-1; 8 positions agree with TRBD2. The CDR3 spans 14 residues. The CDR3 sequence: CASSLRTSYDEQFF. Written as DNA, the CDR3 is TGTGCCAGCAGTCTTCGGACTAGCTACGATGAGCAGTTCTTC.